The next 14 T cell receptor beta chains were all read from a single sample in a study of blood T cell repertoires in COVID-19. Using immunoSEQ multiplex PCR, the repertoire was profiled, and TCRdb retains in-frame clones only, with some absent. The sample lists 56,000 or so clones, roughly 85% occurring once. Sequences were obtained from peripheral blood. Receptors originate from a human donor in a cohort sampled during active COVID-19.

The chain has TRBV5-5 and TRBJ1-2; a possible D gene is TRBD1 (5 bases). The CDR3 contains 12 residues. Deletions cut 5 bases from V and 6 bases from J, with 11 bases between. Germline lookup yields CDR1 SGHKS and CDR2 YYEKEE (reference sequence). The CDR3 is CASRGRVDGYTF. CDR3 in DNA: TGTGCCAGCAGAGGCAGGGTGGATGGCTACACCTTC.

The chain recombines TRBV27 with TRBJ2-3; D possibly corresponds to TRBD1 (6 bases). The germline CDR1 and CDR2 sequences are MNHEY and SMNVEV (reference sequence). This CDR3 has 14 amino acids. Trimming stripped 0 bases from V and 9 bases from J, with 13 bases between. Here the CDR3 DNA reads TGTGCCAGCAGTTTATCGACTGGGGGCGACACGCAGTATTTT. Translation: CASSLSTGGDTQYF.

The rearrangement joins TRBV24-1 to TRBJ2-7, with 7 bases lining up with TRBD1. Germline values: CDR1 KGHDR, CDR2 SFDVKD. The CDR3 loop spans 13 amino acids. Unmatched junction bases numbered 10, after V lost 9 bases and J lost 6 bases. The CDR3 bases are TGTGCCACCGCCGGGACAGCGTCTGGCGAGCAGTACTTC. It yields the protein CATAGTASGEQYF.

The gene calls are TRBV28 and TRBJ2-1, with a tentative D call TRBD2 (5 bases). CDR3 size: 16 residues. Germline CDR1 MDHEN, CDR2 SYDVKM. V was shortened by 5 bases and J by 1 base, with 15 bases between the two germline ends. CDR3 DNA sequence: TGTGCCAGCAGTCCCGTGGGAGCGGTATCCTACAATGAGCAGTTCTTC. This encodes CASSPVGAVSYNEQFF.

The V gene is TRBV27, the J gene TRBJ1-2; TRBD1 aligns across 7 bases. V lost 6 bases to trimming and J lost 7 bases; unmatched junction nucleotides: 8. The CDR3 spans 13 residues. Per germline, CDR1 MNHEY and CDR2 SMNVEV (reference sequence). The CDR3 DNA reads TGTGCCAGCAGCCCGGACAGGCGAGCTGGCTACACCTTC. Translated: CASSPDRRAGYTF.

The chain combines TRBV9 with TRBJ1-1; weak D call: TRBD1 (5 bases). V was shortened by 5 bases and J by 4 bases, with 18 bases between the two germline ends. The CDR3 loop spans 15 amino acids. Germline V gene lookup returns CDR1 SGDLS and CDR2 YYNGEE. This CDR3 is CASSTGDNRPTEAFF. The CDR3 nucleotides are TGTGCCAGCAGTACAGGTGACAATAGGCCCACTGAAGCTTTCTTT.

The chain carries TRBV5-1 and TRBJ2-7; 7 bases fit TRBD1. The germline gives CDR1 SGHRS, CDR2 YFSETQ. V shed 3 bases and J 3 bases; nucleotides not matched to a gene: 9. There are 15 residues in the CDR3. In nucleotides, the CDR3 is TGCGCCAGCAGCTATACAGGGGCCCAGGGCTACGAGCAGTACTTC. It codes for CASSYTGAQGYEQYF.

V and J are TRBV5-4 and TRBJ2-7; 9 bases are shared with TRBD2. This CDR3 has 14 residues. Trimming took 4 bases from V and 6 from J; bases not matched to a gene: 8. Germline V CDR1 and CDR2: SGHNT, YYREEE (reference sequence). The CDR3 spells CASSQEAGGLEQYF. The DNA for the CDR3 is TGTGCCAGCAGCCAGGAAGCGGGAGGCCTCGAGCAGTACTTC. The entire variable domain, with the rest obtained from reference TRBV5-4 and TRBJ2-7, is as follows: ETGVTQSPTHLIKTRGQQVTLRCSSQSGHNTVSWYQQALGQGPQFIFQYYREEENGRGNFPPRFSGLQFPNYSSELNVNALELDDSALYLCASSQEAGGLEQYFGPGTRLTVT.

The CDR3 DNA reads as TGTGCCAGCTATATCCTACCGAGGGAACGAGGCGGTCAGCCCCAGCATTTT. Encoded protein: CASYILPRERGGQPQHF. The chain employs TRBV7-8 and TRBJ1-5; no clear D. V was clipped by 8 bases and J by 6 bases, with 26 bases between them. Germline V gene sequence: CDR1 SGHVS, CDR2 FQNEAQ. This CDR3 contains 17 residues.

The chain combines TRBV28 with TRBJ1-2; TRBD1 is a possible D gene (5 bases). The CDR3 loop spans 13 amino acids. The ends were cut back, 4 bases at V and 8 bases at J, with 14 bases in the middle. Germline CDR1 reads MDHEN; CDR2 reads SYDVKM. For the CDR3, the DNA is TGTGCCAGCAGTTCATTTCTCACAGGAGGCTACACCTTC. Translated, it gives CASSSFLTGGYTF.

This clone came up once. The rearrangement uses TRBV14 and TRBJ2-2; tentative D call: TRBD2 (6 bases). The CDR3 is 16 amino acids. Trimming removed 1 base from V and 7 bases from J, with 16 bases in between. Germline CDR1 reads SGHDN; CDR2 reads FVKESK. DNA of the CDR3: TGTGCCAGCAGCCAAGCGATAATGGGGGGAGTCGGGGAGCTGTTTTTT. It yields the protein CASSQAIMGGVGELFF.

The chain carries TRBV9 and TRBJ2-7; TRBD2 aligns across 7 bases. With 4 bases clipped from V and 2 bases from J, the junction kept 3 bases outside the gene matches. Germline V gene sequence: CDR1 SGDLS, CDR2 YYNGEE. The CDR3 spans 13 residues. DNA of the CDR3: TGTGCCAGCAGCCCAGCGGGAACCTACGAGCAGTACTTC. Translated: CASSPAGTYEQYF.

The genes are TRBV15 and TRBJ2-3; 11 positions agree with TRBD2. This CDR3 comprises 18 residues. Per the germline V gene, CDR1 is LNHNV and CDR2 is YYDKDF (reference sequence). Germline trimming cut 1 base from V and 3 bases from J; bases unmatched to any gene: 9. CDR3 in amino acids: CATSRALTSGSSTDTQYF. DNA of the CDR3: TGTGCCACCAGCAGAGCCCTCACTAGCGGGAGCAGTACAGATACGCAGTATTTT.

The chain joins TRBV7-3 to TRBJ2-2; TRBD2 aligns across 8 bases. This CDR3 comprises 17 residues. The germline V gene encodes CDR1 SGHTA and CDR2 FQGTGA. J lost 1 base, V lost 0 bases, and 4 bases had no gene match. The CDR3 coding sequence is TGTGCCAGCAGCTTAACCCTGAGCGGGGGGAACACCGGGGAGCTGTTTTTT. Translation gives CASSLTLSGGNTGELFF.